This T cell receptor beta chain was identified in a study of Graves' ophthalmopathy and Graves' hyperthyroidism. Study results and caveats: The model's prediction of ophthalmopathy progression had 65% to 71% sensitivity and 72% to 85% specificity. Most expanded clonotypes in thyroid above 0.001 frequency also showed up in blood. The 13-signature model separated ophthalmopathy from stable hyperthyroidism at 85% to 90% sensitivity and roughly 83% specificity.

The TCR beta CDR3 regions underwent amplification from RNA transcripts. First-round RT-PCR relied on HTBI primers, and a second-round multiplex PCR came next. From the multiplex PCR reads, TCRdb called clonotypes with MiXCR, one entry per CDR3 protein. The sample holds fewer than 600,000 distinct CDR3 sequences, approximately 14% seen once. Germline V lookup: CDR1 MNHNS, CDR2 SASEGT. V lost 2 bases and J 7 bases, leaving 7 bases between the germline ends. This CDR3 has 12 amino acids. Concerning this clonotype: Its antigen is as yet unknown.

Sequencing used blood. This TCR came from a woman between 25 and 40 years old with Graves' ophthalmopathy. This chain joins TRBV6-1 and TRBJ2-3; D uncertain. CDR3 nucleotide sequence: TGTGCCAGCAGTGAATCCCGAAATACGCAGTATTTT. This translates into CASSESRNTQYF.